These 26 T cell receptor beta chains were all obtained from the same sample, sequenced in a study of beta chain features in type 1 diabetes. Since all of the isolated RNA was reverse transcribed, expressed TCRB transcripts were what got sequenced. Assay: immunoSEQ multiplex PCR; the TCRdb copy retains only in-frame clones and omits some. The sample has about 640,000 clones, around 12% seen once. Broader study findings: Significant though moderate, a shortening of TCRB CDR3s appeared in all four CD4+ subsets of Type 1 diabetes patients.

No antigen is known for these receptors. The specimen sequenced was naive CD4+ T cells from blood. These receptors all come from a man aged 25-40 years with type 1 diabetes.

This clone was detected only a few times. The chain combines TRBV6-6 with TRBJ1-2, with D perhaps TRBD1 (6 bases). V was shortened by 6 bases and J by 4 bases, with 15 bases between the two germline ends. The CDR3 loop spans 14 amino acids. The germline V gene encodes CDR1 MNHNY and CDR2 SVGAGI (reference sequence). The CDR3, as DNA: TGTGCCAGCAGACGTCGGGGGCAAGGCTATGGCTACACCTTC. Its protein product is CASRRRGQGYGYTF.

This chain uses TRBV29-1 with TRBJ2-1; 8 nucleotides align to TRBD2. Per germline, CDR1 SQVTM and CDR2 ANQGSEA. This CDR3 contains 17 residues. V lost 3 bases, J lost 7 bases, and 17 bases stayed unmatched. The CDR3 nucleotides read TGCAGCGTTGATCTCAAGCGACGGACTAGCCTAGGTAATGAGCAGTTCTTC. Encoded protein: CSVDLKRRTSLGNEQFF.

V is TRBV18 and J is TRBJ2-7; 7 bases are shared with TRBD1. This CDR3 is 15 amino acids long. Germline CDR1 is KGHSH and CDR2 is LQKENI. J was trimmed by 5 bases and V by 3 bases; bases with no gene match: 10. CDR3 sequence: CASSPRQGVGDEQYF. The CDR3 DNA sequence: TGTGCCAGCTCACCGAGACAGGGCGTAGGGGACGAGCAGTACTTC.

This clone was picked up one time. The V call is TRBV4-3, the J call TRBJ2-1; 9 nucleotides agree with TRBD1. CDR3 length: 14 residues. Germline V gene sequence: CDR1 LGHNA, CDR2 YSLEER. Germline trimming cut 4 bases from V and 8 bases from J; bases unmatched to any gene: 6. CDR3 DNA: TGCGCCAGCAGCCCCGGACAGGGGATATATGAGCAGTTCTTC. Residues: CASSPGQGIYEQFF.

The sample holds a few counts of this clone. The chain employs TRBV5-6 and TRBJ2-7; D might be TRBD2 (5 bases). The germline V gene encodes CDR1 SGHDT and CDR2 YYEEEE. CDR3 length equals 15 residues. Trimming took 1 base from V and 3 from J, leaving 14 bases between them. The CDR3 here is CASSLFPGMVYEQYF. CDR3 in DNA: TGTGCCAGCAGCTTGTTCCCGGGGATGGTCTACGAGCAGTACTTC.

This CDR3 reads CASSLGATSGNTIYF. CDR3 coding DNA: TGTGCCAGCAGTTTGGGGGCCACCTCTGGAAACACCATATATTTT. V is TRBV28 and J is TRBJ1-3; tentative D call: TRBD1 (6 bases). Per germline, CDR1 MDHEN and CDR2 SYDVKM. V lost 3 bases and J 0 bases, leaving 9 bases between the germline ends. This CDR3 has 15 amino acids.

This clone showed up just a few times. The CDR3 region is CASSLGLAGGPEAIQYF. CDR3 in DNA: TGCGCCAGCAGCTTAGGACTAGCGGGGGGGCCCGAGGCCATTCAGTACTTC. The chain couples TRBV4-3 to TRBJ2-4; 15 bases line up with TRBD2. Germline CDR1 and CDR2: LGHNA and YSLEER. With 5 bases clipped from V and 9 bases from J, the junction kept 11 bases outside the gene matches. This CDR3 is 17 amino acids long.

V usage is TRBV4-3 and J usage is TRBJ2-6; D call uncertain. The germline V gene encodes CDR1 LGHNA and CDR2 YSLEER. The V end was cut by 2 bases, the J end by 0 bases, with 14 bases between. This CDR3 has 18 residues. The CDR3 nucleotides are TGCGCCAGCAGCCAACAAAGTTCTTCCGGCTCTGGGGCCAACGTCCTGACTTTC. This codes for CASSQQSSSGSGANVLTF.

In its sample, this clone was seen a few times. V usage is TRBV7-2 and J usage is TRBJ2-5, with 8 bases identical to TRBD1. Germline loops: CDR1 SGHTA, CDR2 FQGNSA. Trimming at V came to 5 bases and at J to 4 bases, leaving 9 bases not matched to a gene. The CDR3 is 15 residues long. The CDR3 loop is CASSRAGGTGETQYF. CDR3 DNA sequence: TGTGCCAGCAGCCGTGCAGGGGGCACGGGAGAGACCCAGTACTTC. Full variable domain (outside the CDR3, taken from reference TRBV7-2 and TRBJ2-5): GAGVSQSPSNKVTEKGKDVELRCDPISGHTALYWYRQSLGQGLEFLIYFQGNSAPDKSGLPSDRFSAERTGGSVSTLTIQRTQQEDSAVYLCASSRAGGTGETQYFGPGTRLLVL.

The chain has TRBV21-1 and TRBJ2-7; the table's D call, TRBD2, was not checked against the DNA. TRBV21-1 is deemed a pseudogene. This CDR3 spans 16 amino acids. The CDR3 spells CASSKVLGLETYEQYF. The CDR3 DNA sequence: TGTGCCAGCAGCAAAGTCCTCGGTCTAGAGACCTACGAGCAGTACTTC.

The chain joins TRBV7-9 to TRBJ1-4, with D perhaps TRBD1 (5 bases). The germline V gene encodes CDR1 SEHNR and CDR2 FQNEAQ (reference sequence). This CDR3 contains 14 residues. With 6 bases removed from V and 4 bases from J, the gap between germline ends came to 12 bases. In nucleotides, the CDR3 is TGTGCCAGCAGTTTGACAGAGAGTAATGAAAAACTGTTTTTT. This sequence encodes CASSLTESNEKLFF.

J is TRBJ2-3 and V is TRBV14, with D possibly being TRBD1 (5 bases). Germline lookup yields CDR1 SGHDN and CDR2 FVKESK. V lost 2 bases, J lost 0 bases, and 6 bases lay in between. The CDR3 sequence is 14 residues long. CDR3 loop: CASSQRQSTDTQYF. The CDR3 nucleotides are TGTGCCAGCAGCCAAAGACAGAGCACAGATACGCAGTATTTT.

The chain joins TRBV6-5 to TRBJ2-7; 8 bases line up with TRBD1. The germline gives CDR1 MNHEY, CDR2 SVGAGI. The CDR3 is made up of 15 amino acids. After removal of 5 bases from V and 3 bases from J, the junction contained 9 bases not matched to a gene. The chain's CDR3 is CASSIRPGTGYEQYF. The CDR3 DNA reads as TGTGCCAGCAGTATTCGTCCCGGGACAGGCTACGAGCAGTACTTC.

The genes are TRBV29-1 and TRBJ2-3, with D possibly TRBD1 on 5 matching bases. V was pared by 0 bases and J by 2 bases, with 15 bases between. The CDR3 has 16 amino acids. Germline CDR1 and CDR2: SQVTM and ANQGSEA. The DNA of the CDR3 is TGCAGCGTTGAAGAGACAGAAAGACGTTTCACAGATACGCAGTATTTT. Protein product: CSVEETERRFTDTQYF.

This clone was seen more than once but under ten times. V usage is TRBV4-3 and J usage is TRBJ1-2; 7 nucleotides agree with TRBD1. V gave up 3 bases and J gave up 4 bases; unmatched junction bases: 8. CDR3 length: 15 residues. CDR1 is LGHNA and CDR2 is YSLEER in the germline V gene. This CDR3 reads CASSQRTGTAYGYTF. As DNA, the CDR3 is TGCGCCAGCAGCCAGAGGACCGGGACAGCCTATGGCTACACCTTC.

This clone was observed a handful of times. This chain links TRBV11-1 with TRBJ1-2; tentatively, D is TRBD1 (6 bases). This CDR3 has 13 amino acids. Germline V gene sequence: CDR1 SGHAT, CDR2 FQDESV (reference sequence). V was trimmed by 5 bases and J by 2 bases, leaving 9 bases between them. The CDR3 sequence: CASSRQGNYGYTF. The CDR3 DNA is TGTGCCAGCAGCCGCCAGGGGAACTATGGCTACACCTTC. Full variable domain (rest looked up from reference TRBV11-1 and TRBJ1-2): EAEVAQSPRYKITEKSQAVAFWCDPISGHATLYWYRQILGQGPELLVQFQDESVVDDSQLPKDRFSAERLKGVDSTLKIQPAELGDSAMYLCASSRQGNYGYTFGSGTRLTVV.

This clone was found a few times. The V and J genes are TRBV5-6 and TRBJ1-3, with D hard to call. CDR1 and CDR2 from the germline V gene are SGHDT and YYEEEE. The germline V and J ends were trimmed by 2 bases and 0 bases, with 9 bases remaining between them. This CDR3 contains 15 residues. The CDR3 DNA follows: TGTGCCAGCAGCTTCAACAGTCACTCTGGAAACACCATATATTTT. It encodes CASSFNSHSGNTIYF.

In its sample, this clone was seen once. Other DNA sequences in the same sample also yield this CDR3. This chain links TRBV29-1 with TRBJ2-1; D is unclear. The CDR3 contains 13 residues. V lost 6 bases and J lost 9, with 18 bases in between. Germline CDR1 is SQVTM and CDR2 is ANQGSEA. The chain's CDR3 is CSVDSRSRLEQFF. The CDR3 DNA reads TGCAGCGTCGACTCTAGATCTCGACTTGAGCAGTTCTTC.

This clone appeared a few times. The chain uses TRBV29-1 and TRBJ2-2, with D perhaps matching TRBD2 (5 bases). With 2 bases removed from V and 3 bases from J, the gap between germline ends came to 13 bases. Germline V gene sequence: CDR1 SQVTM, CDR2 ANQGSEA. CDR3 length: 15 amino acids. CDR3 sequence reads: CSVESPGSDTGELFF. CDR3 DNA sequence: TGCAGCGTTGAATCGCCGGGGTCGGACACCGGGGAGCTGTTTTTT.

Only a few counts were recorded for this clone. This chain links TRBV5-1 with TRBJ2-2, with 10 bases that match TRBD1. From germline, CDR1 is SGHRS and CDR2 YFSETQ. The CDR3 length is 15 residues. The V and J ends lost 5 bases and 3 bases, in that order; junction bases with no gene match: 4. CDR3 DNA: TGCGCCAGCAGTGTCGGGACAGGGGACACCGGGGAGCTGTTTTTT. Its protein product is CASSVGTGDTGELFF.

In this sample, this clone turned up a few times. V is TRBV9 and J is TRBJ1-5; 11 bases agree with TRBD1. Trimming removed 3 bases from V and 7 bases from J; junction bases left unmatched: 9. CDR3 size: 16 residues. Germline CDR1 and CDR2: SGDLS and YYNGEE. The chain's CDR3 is CASSASPGQGEQPQHF. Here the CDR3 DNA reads TGTGCCAGCAGCGCGAGTCCGGGACAGGGGGAACAGCCCCAGCATTTT.

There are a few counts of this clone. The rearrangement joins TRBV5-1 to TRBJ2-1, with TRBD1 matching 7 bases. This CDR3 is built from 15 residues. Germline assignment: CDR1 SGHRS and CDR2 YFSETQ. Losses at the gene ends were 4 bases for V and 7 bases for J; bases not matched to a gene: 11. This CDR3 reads CASSVYPGTENEQFF. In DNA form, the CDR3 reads TGCGCCAGCAGCGTCTACCCCGGGACAGAGAATGAGCAGTTCTTC.

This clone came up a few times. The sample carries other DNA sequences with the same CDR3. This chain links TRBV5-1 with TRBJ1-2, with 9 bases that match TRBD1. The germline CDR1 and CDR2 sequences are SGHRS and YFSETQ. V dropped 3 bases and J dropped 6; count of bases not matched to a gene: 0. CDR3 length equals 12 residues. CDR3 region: CASSWDRDGYTF. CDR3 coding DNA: TGCGCCAGCAGCTGGGACAGGGATGGCTACACCTTC.

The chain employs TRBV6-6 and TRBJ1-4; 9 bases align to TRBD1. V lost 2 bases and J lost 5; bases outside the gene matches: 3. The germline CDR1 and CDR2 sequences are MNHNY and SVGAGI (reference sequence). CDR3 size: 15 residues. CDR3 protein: CASSYRGQGNEKLFF. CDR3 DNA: TGTGCCAGCAGTTACCGGGGACAGGGCAATGAAAAACTGTTTTTT.

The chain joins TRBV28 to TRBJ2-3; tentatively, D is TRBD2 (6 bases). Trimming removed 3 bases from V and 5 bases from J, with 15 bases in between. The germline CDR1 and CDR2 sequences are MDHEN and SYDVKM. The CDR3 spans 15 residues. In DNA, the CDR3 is TGTGCCAGCAGTTTGGCCCCCCTGGGGGGAGATACGCAGTATTTT. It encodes CASSLAPLGGDTQYF.

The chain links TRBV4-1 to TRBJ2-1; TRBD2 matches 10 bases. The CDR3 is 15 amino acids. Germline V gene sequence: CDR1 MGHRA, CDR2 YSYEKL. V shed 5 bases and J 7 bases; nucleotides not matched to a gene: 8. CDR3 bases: TGCGCCAGCAGCTCAGCGGGGGGGCTGCGAAATGAGCAGTTCTTC. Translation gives CASSSAGGLRNEQFF.